These T cell receptor beta chains were read from a single sample in a study of shared clonotypes between healthy human individuals. Sequencing was performed with immunoSEQ multiplex PCR; in TCRdb, only in-frame clones are kept and a portion is missing. Here the sample spans about 2.3 million clones, 80% to 95% being singletons. The sample was naive CD4+ T cells from PBMCs. The receptors shown here come from a man in his late teens or twenties in good health. Some clones in this sample may be carry-over from other donors' samples. Both conserved end residues are part of each CDR3. A D gene is named only where the DNA matches it firmly. Expanded clones get a size class; other rows say once, few or many, or leave the size out.

cdr3_nt cdr3_aa d_call j_call clone_size v_call
TGTGCCACCAGCAGAGGTACTAGCGGTACCGAGCAGTACTTC CATSRGTSGTEQYF TRBD2 TRBJ2-7 once TRBV15
TGTGCCAGCTCACCGCCCAGTGGGAGTGAAGCTTTCTTT CASSPPSGSEAFF NA TRBJ1-1 NA TRBV18
TGCGCCAGCAGCTCCGACAGTTACAGCGAAGCTTTCTTT CASSSDSYSEAFF NA TRBJ1-1 once TRBV5-1
TGCGCCAGCAGCCAAGAGGCAGGGTGGAGAGGAGAGACCCAGTACTTC CASSQEAGWRGETQYF NA TRBJ2-5 NA TRBV4-1
TGCGCCAGCAGCCAAACGGGACAGTCCACCGGGGAGCTGTTTTTT CASSQTGQSTGELFF TRBD1 TRBJ2-2 NA TRBV4-1
TGTGCCAGCAGCCAAGGGACTAGCGGGAGGGGGGGACGTGGGACCCAGTACTTC CASSQGTSGRGGRGTQYF TRBD2 TRBJ2-5 NA TRBV4-2
TGTGCCAGCTCATCCCTAGCCAAAAACATTCAGTACTTC CASSSLAKNIQYF NA TRBJ2-4 NA TRBV18
TGTGCCAGCAGTTCCGCCCTGCGCGGGAGGGCTTCTGAGCAGTACTTC CASSSALRGRASEQYF TRBD2 TRBJ2-7 NA TRBV27
TGTGCCAGCAGTGGGTCCCCAGGGGCTGACTACGAGCAGTACTTC CASSGSPGADYEQYF NA TRBJ2-7 NA TRBV28
TGTGCCAGCAGTTTATTGCGGGTGAGGAGCAATCAGCCCCAGCATTTT CASSLLRVRSNQPQHF NA TRBJ1-5 NA TRBV28
TGTGCCAGCAGCCTGCGTGGGACAGATAGATTATCTGGAAACACCATATATTTT CASSLRGTDRLSGNTIYF TRBD1 TRBJ1-3 NA TRBV5-4
TGTGCCAGAAGCTTGCCAGGGTGTAGTGGCACAGATACGCAGTATTTT CARSLPGCSGTDTQYF NA TRBJ2-3 NA TRBV5-3
TGTGCCAGCAGTTACTACCCACTAGGACAGACTTACGAGCAGTACTTC CASSYYPLGQTYEQYF NA TRBJ2-7 NA TRBV6-6
TGTGCCAGCAGCGTAGGGGGAGGTCAGCCCCAGCATTTT CASSVGGGQPQHF NA TRBJ1-5 NA TRBV9
TGTGCCAGCAGTGCCTTGGGGCAGGAAGCTTTCTTT CASSALGQEAFF NA TRBJ1-1 NA TRBV27
TGCGCCAGCAGCTTGGAGGGGGCAGGGTTCGAGCAGTACTTC CASSLEGAGFEQYF TRBD1 TRBJ2-7 NA TRBV5-1
TGTGCCAGCGGACAGGGACGGACCACAGATACGCAGTATTTT CASGQGRTTDTQYF TRBD1 TRBJ2-3 NA TRBV6-5
TGTGCCAGTAGTATAGTGGCGGGCCTTAGCAATCAGCCCCAGCATTTT CASSIVAGLSNQPQHF NA TRBJ1-5 NA TRBV19
TGTGCCAGCAGCTTAAAAGGGAAGTCCTTC CASSLKGKSF NA TRBJ1-2 NA TRBV7-3
TGTGCCACCAGCGAGAGGAACTATGGCTACACCTTC CATSERNYGYTF NA TRBJ1-2 once TRBV15
TGTGCCAGCAGCGCTGGGGGGACAGTGGAGACCCAGTACTTC CASSAGGTVETQYF NA TRBJ2-5 NA TRBV28
TGTGCCAGCAGCCTCGTGCAGCGTCCATCCTACAATGAGCAGTTCTTC CASSLVQRPSYNEQFF NA TRBJ2-1 NA TRBV5-5
TGTGCCAGCAGTCCTACCGGGATCGGCGAGCAGTACTTC CASSPTGIGEQYF NA TRBJ2-7 NA TRBV6-6
TGTGCCAGCAGCTTAGTGGGACTAGCGGGCGAGACCCAGTACTTC CASSLVGLAGETQYF TRBD2 TRBJ2-5 NA TRBV7-2
TGTGCCAGCAGTTCGGGCACCGGGGAGCTGTTTTTT CASSSGTGELFF NA TRBJ2-2 once TRBV9
TGTGCCAGCAGAACCGGCACCACCCTACACACTGAAGCTTTCTTT CASRTGTTLHTEAFF NA TRBJ1-1 once TRBV5-8
TGTGCCAGCAGCTTAACCGGAGAGACCCAGTACTTC CASSLTGETQYF NA TRBJ2-5 NA TRBV11-2
TGTGCCAGCATCCAGGACAGCCAAGAGACCCAGTACTTC CASIQDSQETQYF NA TRBJ2-5 NA TRBV2